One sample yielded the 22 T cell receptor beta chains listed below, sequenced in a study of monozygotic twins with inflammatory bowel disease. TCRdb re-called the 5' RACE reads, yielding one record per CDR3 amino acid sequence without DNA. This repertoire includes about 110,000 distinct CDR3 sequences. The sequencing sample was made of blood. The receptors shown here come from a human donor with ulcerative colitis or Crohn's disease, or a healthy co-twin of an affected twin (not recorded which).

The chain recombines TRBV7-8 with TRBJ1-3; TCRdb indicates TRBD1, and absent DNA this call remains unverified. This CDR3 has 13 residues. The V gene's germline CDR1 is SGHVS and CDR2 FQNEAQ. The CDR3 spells CASSTGTGNTIYF.

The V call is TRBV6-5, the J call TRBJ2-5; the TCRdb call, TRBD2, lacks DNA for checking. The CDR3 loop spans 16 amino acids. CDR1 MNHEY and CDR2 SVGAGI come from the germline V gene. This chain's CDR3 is CASSYSGTSGGETQYF.

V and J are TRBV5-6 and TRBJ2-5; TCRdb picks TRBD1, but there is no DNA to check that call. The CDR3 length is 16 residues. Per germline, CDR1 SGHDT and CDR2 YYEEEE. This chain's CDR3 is CASSLEGQGVGETQYF.

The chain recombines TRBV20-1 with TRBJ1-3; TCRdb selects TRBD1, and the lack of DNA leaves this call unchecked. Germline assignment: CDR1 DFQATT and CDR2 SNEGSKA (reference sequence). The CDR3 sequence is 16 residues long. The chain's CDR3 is CSARLMDRGDGNTIYF.

Here the CDR3 reads CSAIDRGMGYEQYF. The J gene is TRBJ2-7, the V gene TRBV20-1; checking the TCRdb D call of TRBD1 is not possible without DNA. Germline assignment: CDR1 DFQATT and CDR2 SNEGSKA (reference sequence). There are 14 residues in the CDR3.

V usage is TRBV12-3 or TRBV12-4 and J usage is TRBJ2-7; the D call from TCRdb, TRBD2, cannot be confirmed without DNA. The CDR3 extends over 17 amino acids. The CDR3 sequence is CASSFRHRSGGDYEQYF.

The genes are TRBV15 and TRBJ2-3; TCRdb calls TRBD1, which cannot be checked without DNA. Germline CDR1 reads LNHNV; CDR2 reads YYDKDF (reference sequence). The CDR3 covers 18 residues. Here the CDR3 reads CATSRALSPGQGSDTQYF.

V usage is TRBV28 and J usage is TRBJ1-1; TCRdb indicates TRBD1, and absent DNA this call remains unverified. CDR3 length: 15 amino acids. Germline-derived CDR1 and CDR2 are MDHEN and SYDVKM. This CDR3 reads CASSSMGELHTEAFF.

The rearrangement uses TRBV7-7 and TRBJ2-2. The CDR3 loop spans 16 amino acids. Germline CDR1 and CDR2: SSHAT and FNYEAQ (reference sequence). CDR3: CASSLGVGVNTGELFF.

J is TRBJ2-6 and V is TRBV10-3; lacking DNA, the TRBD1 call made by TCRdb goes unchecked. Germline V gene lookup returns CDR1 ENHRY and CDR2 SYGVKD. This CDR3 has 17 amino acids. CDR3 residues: CAINPGQGMSGANVLTF.

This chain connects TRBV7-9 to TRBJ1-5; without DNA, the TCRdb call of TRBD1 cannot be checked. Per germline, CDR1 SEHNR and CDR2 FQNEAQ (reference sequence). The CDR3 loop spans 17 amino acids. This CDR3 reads CASSPHPGQGNNQPQHF.

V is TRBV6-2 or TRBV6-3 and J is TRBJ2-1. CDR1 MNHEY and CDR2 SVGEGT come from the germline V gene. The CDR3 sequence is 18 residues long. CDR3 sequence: CASSYSSNRLTVYNEQFF.

The CDR3 reads CASSLQLYTEAFF. The chain links TRBV5-1 to TRBJ1-1. The V gene's germline CDR1 is SGHRS and CDR2 YFSETQ. This CDR3 is 13 amino acids long.

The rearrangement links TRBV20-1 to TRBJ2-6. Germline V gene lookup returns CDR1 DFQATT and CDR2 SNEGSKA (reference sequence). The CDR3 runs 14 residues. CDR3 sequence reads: CSANDRPGANVLTF.

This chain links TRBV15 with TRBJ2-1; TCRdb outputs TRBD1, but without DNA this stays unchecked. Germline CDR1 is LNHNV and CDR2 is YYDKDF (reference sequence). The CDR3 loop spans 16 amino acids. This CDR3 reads CATSRDRGGIYNEQFF. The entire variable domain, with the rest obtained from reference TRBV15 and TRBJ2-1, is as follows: DAMVIQNPRYQVTQFGKPVTLSCSQTLNHNVMYWYQQKSSQAPKLLFHYYDKDFNNEADTPDNFQSRRPNTSFCFLDIRSPGLGDTAMYLCATSRDRGGIYNEQFFGPGTRLTVL.

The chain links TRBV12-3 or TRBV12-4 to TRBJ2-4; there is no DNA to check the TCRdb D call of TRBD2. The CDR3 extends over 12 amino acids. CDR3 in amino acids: CASTSPVGIQYF.

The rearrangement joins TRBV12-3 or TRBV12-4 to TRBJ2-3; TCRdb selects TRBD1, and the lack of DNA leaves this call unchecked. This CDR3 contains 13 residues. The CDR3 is CASSPPLGYTQYF.

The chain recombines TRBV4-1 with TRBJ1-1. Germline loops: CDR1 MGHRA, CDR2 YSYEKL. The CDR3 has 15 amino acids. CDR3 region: CASSLTTSGDTEAFF.

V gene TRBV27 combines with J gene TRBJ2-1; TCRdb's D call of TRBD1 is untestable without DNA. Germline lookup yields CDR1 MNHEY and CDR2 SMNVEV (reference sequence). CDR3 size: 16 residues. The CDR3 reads CASSPPPGTGIDEQFF.

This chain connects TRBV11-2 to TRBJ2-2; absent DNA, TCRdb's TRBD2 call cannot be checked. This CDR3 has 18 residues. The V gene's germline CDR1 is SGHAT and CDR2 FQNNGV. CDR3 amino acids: CASSFDPWTESGTGELFF.

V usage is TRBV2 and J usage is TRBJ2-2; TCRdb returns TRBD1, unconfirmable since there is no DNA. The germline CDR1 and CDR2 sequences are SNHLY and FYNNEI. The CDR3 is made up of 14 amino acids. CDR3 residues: CASRKDRDTGELFF.

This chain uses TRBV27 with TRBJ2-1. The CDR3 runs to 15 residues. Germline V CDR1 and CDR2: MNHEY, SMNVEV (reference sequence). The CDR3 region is CASSDSDYLSNEQFF.